These 9 T cell receptor beta chains share one sample of origin, sequenced in a study of T-cell reconstitution after alpha-beta-depleted transplantation in children. Unique molecular identifiers were incorporated into the prepared TCRbeta library. TCRdb fed the PCR reads into MiXCR, producing one record per CDR3 protein. The sample shows a few hundred thousand distinct CDR3 sequences, 10% to 15% of them seen only once. The material sequenced was PBMCs, taken from the stem cell graft. Every receptor here comes from a human donor who donated a stem cell graft to a child with Fanconi anemia.

This clonotype was found many times. This chain joins TRBV3-1 and TRBJ2-5, with a possible D match to TRBD2 (6 bases). The CDR3 contains 13 residues. Germline V gene data show CDR1 as LGHDT and CDR2 as YNNKEL (reference sequence). V was cut by 8 bases and J by 1 base, with 11 bases left in between. The CDR3 region has the DNA TGTGCCAGCGCCCGGGACTTCCAAGAGACCCAGTACTTC. The encoded protein is CASARDFQETQYF.

Many counts were recorded for this clonotype. The gene calls are TRBV5-1 and TRBJ2-7, with D perhaps matching TRBD1 (6 bases). CDR3 size: 13 residues. The V end was cut by 4 bases, the J end by 6 bases, with 14 bases between. Germline V gives CDR1 SGHRS, CDR2 YFSETQ. The CDR3, as DNA: TGCGCCAGCAGCGTGGGGACAACGGCCGAGCAGTACTTC. It encodes CASSVGTTAEQYF. The full variable domain, in which reference TRBV5-1 and TRBJ2-7 provide the parts outside the CDR3, is KAGVTQTPRYLIKTRGQQVTLSCSPISGHRSVSWYQQTPGQGLQFLFEYFSETQRNKGNFPGRFSGRQFSNSRSEMNVSTLELGDSALYLCASSVGTTAEQYFGPGTRLTVT.

The gene calls are TRBV5-6 and TRBJ2-1; D is undetermined. The CDR3 has 13 residues. V lost 0 bases to trimming and J lost 6 bases, with 7 bases between them. The V gene's germline CDR1 is SGHDT and CDR2 YYEEEE. In nucleotides, the CDR3 is TGTGCCAGCAGCTTGGAGAACGGCAATGAGCAGTTCTTC. Translation gives CASSLENGNEQFF. Filled out from reference TRBV5-6 and TRBJ2-1, the complete variable domain reads DAGVTQSPTHLIKTRGQQVTLRCSPKSGHDTVSWYQQALGQGPQFIFQYYEEEERQRGNFPDRFSGHQFPNYSSELNVNALLLGDSALYLCASSLENGNEQFFGPGTRLTVL.

The J gene is TRBJ1-5, the V gene TRBV20-1; no definite D call. CDR1 DFQATT and CDR2 SNEGSKA come from the germline V gene (reference sequence). The germline V and J ends were trimmed by 2 bases and 4 bases, with 6 bases remaining between them. This CDR3 is 12 amino acids long. The CDR3 loop reads CSARYENQPQHF. The CDR3 nucleotides are TGCAGTGCTAGATACGAAAATCAGCCCCAGCATTTT.

The V call is TRBV20-1, the J call TRBJ1-1; 7 positions match TRBD1. CDR1 and CDR2 (germline): DFQATT, SNEGSKA (reference sequence). After removal of 5 bases from V and 7 bases from J, the junction contained 16 bases not matched to a gene. The CDR3 is 15 amino acids. In nucleotides, the CDR3 is TGCAGTGCTCCAGGGGGTGGACAGGCGGATTTTGAAGCTTTCTTT. This encodes CSAPGGGQADFEAFF.

This clonotype came up many times. V is TRBV12-3 or TRBV12-4 and J is TRBJ2-1; no clear D gene. V was shortened by 3 bases and J by 7 bases, with 7 bases between the two germline ends. The CDR3 covers 12 residues. This chain's CDR3 is CASSFWGNEQFF. The DNA of the CDR3 is TGTGCCAGCAGTTTTTGGGGAAATGAGCAGTTCTTC.

The rearrangement links TRBV5-6 to TRBJ1-4, with unresolved D. Germline-derived CDR1 and CDR2 are SGHDT and YYEEEE. The V end was cut by 2 bases, the J end by 10 bases, with 18 bases between. This CDR3 has 15 residues. This CDR3 reads CASSLRRMGSGKLFF. In DNA, the CDR3 is TGTGCCAGCAGCTTAAGGAGGATGGGGAGTGGAAAACTGTTTTTT.

This clonotype was seen a handful of times. This chain joins TRBV29-1 and TRBJ1-4; 10 bases agree with TRBD1. Germline CDR1 reads SQVTM; CDR2 reads ANQGSEA. This CDR3 is built from 16 residues. Germline trimming cut 5 bases from V and 3 bases from J; bases unmatched to any gene: 9. The CDR3 nucleotides read TGCAGCGTTCTGCTTCGACAGGGGGCGGCTAATGAAAAACTGTTTTTT. Amino acids: CSVLLRQGAANEKLFF.

This clonotype was counted a few times. The genes are TRBV6-1 and TRBJ1-2; no clear D. The CDR3 runs 13 residues. Looked up from germline, CDR1 is MNHNS and CDR2 is SASEGT. Between the trimmed V and J ends, which lost 6 bases and 1 base, there was a span of 9 bases. This chain's CDR3 is CASSTVNNYGYTF. The CDR3, as DNA: TGTGCCAGCAGCACGGTGAATAACTATGGCTACACCTTC.